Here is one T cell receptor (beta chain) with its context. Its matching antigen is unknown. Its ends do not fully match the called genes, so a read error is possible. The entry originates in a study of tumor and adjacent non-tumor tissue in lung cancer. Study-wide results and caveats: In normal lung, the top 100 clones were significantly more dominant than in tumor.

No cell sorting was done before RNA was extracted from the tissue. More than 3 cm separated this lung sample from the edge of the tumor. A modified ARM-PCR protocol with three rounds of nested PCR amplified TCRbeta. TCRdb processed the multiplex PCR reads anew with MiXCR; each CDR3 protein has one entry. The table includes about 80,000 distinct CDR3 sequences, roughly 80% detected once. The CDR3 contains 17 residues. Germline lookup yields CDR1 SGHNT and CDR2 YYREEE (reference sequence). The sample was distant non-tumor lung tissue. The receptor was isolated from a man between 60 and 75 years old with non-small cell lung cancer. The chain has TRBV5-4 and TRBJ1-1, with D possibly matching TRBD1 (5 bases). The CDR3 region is CSSSAGRRGRGDTEASF. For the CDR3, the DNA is TGTTCTAGCAGCGCCGGTCGACGGGGACGAGGCGACACTGAAGCTTCCTTT.